These 15 T cell receptor beta chains share one sample of origin, sequenced in a study of T cell repertoires in cytomegalovirus infection. MiXCR was run by TCRdb on the reads, yielding one entry per CDR3 protein. The data contain about 450,000 distinct CDR3 sequences, 30% to 40% of them singletons. Sequencing was done on a sample of PBMCs. The receptors here all came from a human donor in good health (CMV status not recorded). Some clones in this sample may be carry-over from other donors' samples.

This clonotype was found many times. The chain links TRBV7-2 to TRBJ1-2; no firm D call. The CDR3 is made up of 14 amino acids. Looked up from germline, CDR1 is SGHTA and CDR2 is FQGNSA. Between the trimmed V and J ends, which lost 1 base and 4 bases, there was a span of 10 bases. The DNA for the CDR3 is TGTGCCAGCAGCTTAGTGCTCCGTCTCTATGGCTACACCTTC. Translation: CASSLVLRLYGYTF.

This clonotype has more than one count but fewer than ten. Here the CDR3 DNA reads TGTGCCAGCAGCCCCGGACAGGGGACTAGCACAGATACGCAGTATTTT. Its protein is CASSPGQGTSTDTQYF. This chain uses TRBV5-4 with TRBJ2-3; TRBD1 matches 9 bases. Germline V CDR1 and CDR2: SGHNT, YYREEE (reference sequence). V was clipped by 4 bases and J by 0 bases; unmatched bases: 6. The CDR3 length is 16 residues.

Ten or more counts support this clonotype. The V gene is TRBV11-2, the J gene TRBJ2-7; D is possibly TRBD1 (6 bases). Per germline, CDR1 SGHAT and CDR2 FQNNGV. The ends were cut back, 4 bases at V and 4 bases at J, with 14 bases in the middle. CDR3 length: 14 residues. The CDR3 here is CASSWLQGKYEQYF. CDR3 DNA: TGTGCCAGCAGCTGGCTACAGGGAAAATACGAGCAGTACTTC.

This clonotype was observed many times. CDR3 coding DNA: TGTGCCAGCAGTTCCGGGGGGAGGACTGGAAACACCATATATTTT. This translates into CASSSGGRTGNTIYF. The chain carries TRBV7-2 and TRBJ1-3, with D maybe TRBD1 (5 bases). Trimming removed 6 bases from V and 2 bases from J, with 14 bases in between. CDR3 size: 15 residues. CDR1 and CDR2 from the germline V gene are SGHTA and FQGNSA.

V usage is TRBV7-6 and J usage is TRBJ1-3; D not resolved. This CDR3 comprises 16 residues. Germline CDR1 reads SGHVS; CDR2 reads FNYEAQ. V lost 4 bases and J 0 bases, leaving 13 bases between the germline ends. The CDR3 DNA is TGTGCCAGCAGCTCCATTATGCCAGGCTCTGGAAACACCATATATTTT. Translating it yields CASSSIMPGSGNTIYF.

Comment on this clonotype: One base away lies a much larger clone, so this may be a sequencing read error. The chain links TRBV7-2 to TRBJ1-2; a weak D match, TRBD1 (6 bases). Germline CDR1 is SGHTA and CDR2 is FQGNSA. The CDR3 loop spans 15 amino acids. CDR3 residues: CASSPTGGITYGSTF. The CDR3 bases are TGTGCCAGCAGCCCGACAGGAGGAATCACTTATGGCTCCACCTTC.

Here the CDR3 DNA reads TGTGCCAGCAGTTACGGAAGGGGCGGCGGCTGGTTCCAAGAGACCCAGTACTTC. It encodes CASSYGRGGGWFQETQYF. V usage is TRBV6-2 or TRBV6-3 and J usage is TRBJ2-5, with a tentative D call TRBD1 (5 bases). Germline lookup yields CDR1 MNHEY and CDR2 SVGEGT. The CDR3 totals 18 residues. V dropped 2 bases and J dropped 1 base, with 20 bases sitting between them.

The V gene is TRBV6-2 or TRBV6-3, the J gene TRBJ2-5, with 7 positions matching TRBD1. This CDR3 region has 14 residues. The germline CDR1 and CDR2 sequences are MNHEY and SVGEGT. Germline trimming cut 4 bases from V and 3 bases from J; bases unmatched to any gene: 5. In DNA, the CDR3 is TGTGCCAGCAGTTCGCTCGACAGGGAAGAGACCCAGTACTTC. Translation gives CASSSLDREETQYF.

As concerns this clonotype: Germline is not matched at one junction end, which may reflect a read error. The chain is built from TRBV4-3 and TRBJ1-1; D not certain. Germline lookup yields CDR1 LGHNA and CDR2 YSLEER. The CDR3 spans 13 residues. The CDR3 bases are TGCCCCAGCAGCCCAGGATGGAACACTGAAGCTTTCTTT. Translation gives CPSSPGWNTEAFF.

This clonotype has a count of ten or more. This chain joins TRBV6-5 and TRBJ2-1; the match to TRBD2 covers 7 bases. The CDR3 loop spans 15 amino acids. Trimming cost V 0 bases and J 6 bases; bases outside gene matches: 5. In germline, CDR1 is MNHEY, CDR2 SVGAGI. CDR3 protein: CASSYSSGGSNEQFF. The CDR3, as DNA: TGTGCCAGCAGTTACTCCTCGGGGGGATCCAATGAGCAGTTCTTC.

J is TRBJ1-5 and V is TRBV4-1, with no clear D. Germline CDR1 reads MGHRA; CDR2 reads YSYEKL. Trimming cost V 0 bases and J 5 bases, with 14 bases left between them. This CDR3 comprises 16 residues. CDR3: CASSQDFSPRDQPQHF. The CDR3 bases are TGCGCCAGCAGCCAAGATTTTTCTCCTCGGGATCAGCCCCAGCATTTT.

This sequence joins TRBV7-3 and TRBJ2-3, with 8 bases aligning to TRBD1. The CDR3 spans 15 residues. The trim removed 5 bases at V and 0 bases at J, leaving 4 bases unmatched. Germline lookup yields CDR1 SGHTA and CDR2 FQGTGA. In nucleotides, the CDR3 is TGTGCCAGCAGCCCGGGACAGGCTAGCACAGATACGCAGTATTTT. The encoded protein is CASSPGQASTDTQYF.

As regards this clonotype: A much larger clone lies one base from this, so it may be a read error. Since no conserved phenylalanine or tryptophan closes the CDR3, a read error is the likely cause. V gene TRBV6-4 combines with J gene TRBJ1-6, with TRBD1 matching over 11 bases. J gave up 8 bases and V 6 bases, and 9 bases lay outside the gene matches. Germline V CDR1 and CDR2: MRHNA, SNTAGT. CDR3 length: 16 amino acids. The CDR3 sequence is CASSPDGTGGYSPLHC. The CDR3 DNA follows: TGTGCCAGCAGCCCAGACGGGACAGGGGGTTATTCACCCCTCCACTGT.

This clonotype was detected a few times. The rearrangement uses TRBV5-5 and TRBJ2-7; perhaps TRBD2 as D (6 bases). The CDR3 sequence is 14 residues long. V lost 4 bases and J 0 bases, leaving 11 bases between the germline ends. Germline assignment: CDR1 SGHKS and CDR2 YYEKEE (reference sequence). CDR3 DNA: TGTGCCAGCAGCGGGGTTAGCGGCTCCTACGAGCAGTACTTC. Translating it yields CASSGVSGSYEQYF. Supplemented by reference TRBV5-5 and TRBJ2-7, the full variable domain reads DAGVTQSPTHLIKTRGQQVTLRCSPISGHKSVSWYQQVLGQGPQFIFQYYEKEERGRGNFPDRFSARQFPNYSSELNVNALLLGDSALYLCASSGVSGSYEQYFGPGTRLTVT.

This clonotype was counted between two and nine times. This chain joins TRBV19 and TRBJ2-2; D is unresolved. The CDR3 has 15 amino acids. The ends were cut back, 7 bases at V and 4 bases at J, with 16 bases in the middle. CDR1 and CDR2 from the germline V gene are LNHDA and SQIVND (reference sequence). The CDR3 region is CASTPGPAVTGELFF. As DNA, the CDR3 is TGTGCCAGTACCCCCGGGCCAGCAGTCACCGGGGAGCTGTTTTTT. Full variable domain (outside the CDR3, taken from reference TRBV19 and TRBJ2-2): DGGITQSPKYLFRKEGQNVTLSCEQNLNHDAMYWYRQDPGQGLRLIYYSQIVNDFQKGDIAEGYSVSREKKESFPLTVTSAQKNPTAFYLCASTPGPAVTGELFFGEGSRLTVL.